The 7 T cell receptor beta chains below come from one sample, sequenced in a study of response to subunit inactivated influenza vaccine. TCRdb called the RT-PCR reads again in MiXCR, with one record for every CDR3 protein. This table holds some 850,000 distinct CDR3 sequences, approximately 17% found once. The specimen comprised PBMCs from blood, sampled 5 days after vaccination. The receptors were gathered from a man aged 50 to 59 who received an inactivated influenza vaccine.

This chain joins TRBV10-3 and TRBJ2-3; 14 bases are shared with TRBD2. This CDR3 is 21 amino acids long. With V trimmed by 6 bases and J by 0 bases, 17 bases remained unmatched. Germline V gene data show CDR1 as ENHRY and CDR2 as SYGVKD. The CDR3 reads CAIRRGLAGGPDHFSTDTQYF. DNA for the CDR3: TGTGCCATCAGAAGAGGACTAGCGGGAGGCCCAGATCACTTTAGCACAGATACGCAGTATTTT.

V and J are TRBV7-6 and TRBJ2-1, with D perhaps TRBD2 (6 bases). Germline V gene lookup returns CDR1 SGHVS and CDR2 FNYEAQ. The CDR3 is 17 residues long. V was trimmed by 6 bases and J by 5 bases, leaving 23 bases between them. CDR3 sequence (DNA): TGTGCCAGCAGTCCAATTTATGGCGGGATGGGTAACAATGAGCAGTTCTTC. Translated, it gives CASSPIYGGMGNNEQFF. Combining the CDR3 with reference TRBV7-6 and TRBJ2-1 gives the whole variable domain GAGVSQSPRYKVTKRGQDVALRCDPISGHVSLYWYRQALGQGPEFLTYFNYEAQQDKSGLPNDRFSAERPEGSISTLTIQRTEQRDSAMYRCASSPIYGGMGNNEQFFGPGTRLTVL.

This clonotype was detected many times. The chain uses TRBV5-1 and TRBJ2-3, with 8 bases lining up with TRBD1. This CDR3 contains 16 residues. The V and J ends lost 0 bases and 3 bases, in that order; junction bases with no gene match: 6. CDR1 and CDR2 from the germline V gene are SGHRS and YFSETQ. CDR3 protein: CASSLGGTGVTDTQYF. In nucleotides, the CDR3 is TGCGCCAGCAGCTTGGGCGGGACAGGAGTTACAGATACGCAGTATTTT.

The table lists this clonotype with a few counts. The chain employs TRBV5-1 and TRBJ2-1, with TRBD1 matching 9 bases. V was pared by 4 bases and J by 7 bases, with 12 bases of the junction left unmatched. CDR3 size: 16 residues. Germline V gene data show CDR1 as SGHRS and CDR2 as YFSETQ. CDR3 nucleotide sequence: TGCGCCAGCAGCCCAATGGCCGGGACAGGGTCGAATGAGCAGTTCTTC. Its translation: CASSPMAGTGSNEQFF. The whole variable domain, filled in from reference TRBV5-1 and TRBJ2-1, reads KAGVTQTPRYLIKTRGQQVTLSCSPISGHRSVSWYQQTPGQGLQFLFEYFSETQRNKGNFPGRFSGRQFSNSRSEMNVSTLELGDSALYLCASSPMAGTGSNEQFFGPGTRLTVL.

The chain carries TRBV20-1 and TRBJ2-7; 10 bases are shared with TRBD2. Looked up from germline, CDR1 is DFQATT and CDR2 is SNEGSKA (reference sequence). V lost 5 bases, J lost 2 bases, and 3 bases stayed unmatched. CDR3 length: 13 amino acids. The CDR3, as DNA: TGCAGTGCTGTAGCGGGAGGCCCCTACGAGCAGTACTTC. Its protein is CSAVAGGPYEQYF.

CDR3 region: CASQLADEQFF. The CDR3, as DNA: TGTGCCAGCCAACTGGCCGATGAGCAGTTCTTC. The chain recombines TRBV7-9 with TRBJ2-1; no definite D call. V was pared by 8 bases and J by 8 bases, with 10 bases between. This CDR3 comprises 11 residues. CDR1 and CDR2 from the germline V gene are SEHNR and FQNEAQ (reference sequence).

There are many counts of this clonotype. The gene calls are TRBV15 and TRBJ2-2, with 8 positions matching TRBD2. V lost 0 bases, J lost 5 bases, and 5 bases stayed unmatched. Looked up from germline, CDR1 is LNHNV and CDR2 is YYDKDF (reference sequence). The CDR3 sequence is 16 residues long. The CDR3 DNA follows: TGTGCCACCAGCAGAGACGCGGCGGGGGGAACCGGGGAGCTGTTTTTT. Protein sequence: CATSRDAAGGTGELFF.